Sequencing of this T cell receptor beta chain was carried out in a study of T-cell reconstitution after alpha-beta-depleted transplantation in children. Unique molecular identifiers were used to barcode this TCRbeta library. Each CDR3 protein is one row after TCRdb ran MiXCR on the PCR reads. The table lists some 490,000 distinct CDR3 sequences, under 15% of them singletons, with 4.5% to 6% in the top ten. V was pared by 3 bases and J by 6 bases, with 2 bases of the junction left unmatched. The CDR3 is 14 amino acids. The sample holds a few counts of this clonotype. The source was PBMCs from the stem cell graft donor, collected from the stem cell graft. V gene TRBV12-3 or TRBV12-4 combines with J gene TRBJ2-3, with TRBD2 matching over 11 bases. This TCR came from a human donor who donated a stem cell graft to a child with combined immunodeficiency. In DNA form, the CDR3 reads TGTGCCAGCAGTTTTAGCGGGGGGGGTGATACGCAGTATTTT. This encodes CASSFSGGGDTQYF.